Listed below are T cell receptor beta chains from one sample, sequenced in a study of cytomegalovirus exposure and HLA in healthy donors. Assay used: immunoSEQ multiplex PCR; TCRdb lists only in-frame clones, some missing. Recorded for this sample: 200,000 or so clones. Sequenced sample: PBMCs. Receptors originate from a boy aged 10-17 years in good health and CMV-seronegative. CDR3s include the opening cysteine and the closing phenylalanine or tryptophan. D genes are given only for firm matches.

TRBD2 TRBJ2-7 TRBV5-6 CASSLRGRVSYEQYF TGTGCCAGCAGCTTGAGAGGGAGGGTCTCCTACGAGCAGTACTTC
NA TRBJ2-6 TRBV7-2 CASSSQTSGANVLTF TGTGCCAGCAGCTCACAGACCTCTGGGGCCAACGTCCTGACTTTC
NA TRBJ2-7 TRBV29-1 CSVEVPPREQYF TGCAGCGTTGAAGTCCCTCCTCGCGAGCAGTACTTC
TRBD1 TRBJ1-2 TRBV7-9 CASSSGQGAKGYTF TGTGCCAGCAGCTCTGGACAGGGGGCTAAAGGCTACACCTTC
TRBD1 TRBJ2-6 TRBV9 CASSGRGGANVLTF TGTGCCAGCAGCGGCAGGGGGGGGGCCAACGTCCTGACTTTC
NA TRBJ2-5 TRBV4-2 CASSQDESSGEGETQYF TGTGCCAGCAGCCAAGATGAGAGCTCCGGGGAAGGGGAGACCCAGTACTTC
TRBD2 TRBJ2-1 TRBV19 CASRPGRGGNEQFF TGTGCCAGTAGACCGGGACGGGGGGGGAATGAGCAGTTCTTC
NA TRBJ2-1 TRBV30 CAWSASNEQFF TGTGCCTGGAGTGCGTCGAATGAGCAGTTCTTC
TRBD2 TRBJ2-1 TRBV7-3 CASSLRPSGDNEQFF TGTGCCAGCAGCTTAAGGCCTAGCGGGGACAATGAGCAGTTCTTC
NA TRBJ2-3 TRBV2 CASSLTGADTQYF TGTGCCAGCAGTTTGACGGGTGCAGATACGCAGTATTTT
NA TRBJ2-3 TRBV4-1 CASSQGTSTDTQYF TGCGCCAGCAGCCAAGGGACTAGCACAGATACGCAGTATTTT
NA TRBJ2-3 TRBV5-1 CASSLSVVGTDTQYF TGCGCCAGCAGCTTGTCGGTAGTCGGCACAGATACGCAGTATTTT
TRBD1 TRBJ1-1 TRBV29-1 CSVPGQGITEAFF TGCAGCGTGCCTGGACAGGGGATTACTGAAGCTTTCTTT
TRBD1 TRBJ1-2 TRBV5-6 CASSPTGGVDYGYTF TGTGCCAGCAGTCCCACAGGGGGCGTGGACTATGGCTACACCTTC
NA TRBJ1-1 TRBV7-3 CASSLDTYTEAFF TGTGCCAGCAGCCTGGACACATACACTGAAGCTTTCTTT
TRBD1 TRBJ2-7 TRBV4-3 CASSSPGTGIHEQYF TGCGCCAGCAGCTCCCCCGGGACAGGGATCCACGAGCAGTACTTC
TRBD1 TRBJ1-2 TRBV7-2 CASSRTGAPSGYTF TGTGCCAGCAGCCGTACAGGGGCTCCGTCCGGCTACACCTTC
NA TRBJ1-1 TRBV9 CASSVYALNTEAFF TGTGCCAGCAGCGTCTACGCCTTGAACACTGAAGCTTTCTTT
NA TRBJ2-1 TRBV5-6 CASSLRLYNEQFF TGTGCCAGCAGCTTGCGTCTTTACAATGAGCAGTTCTTC
NA TRBJ1-2 TRBV5-5 CASSLDRAQYGYTF TGTGCCAGCAGCTTGGACAGGGCACAATATGGCTACACCTTC
NA TRBJ2-1 TRBV4-1 CASSPGGEQFF TGCGCCAGCAGCCCCGGGGGTGAGCAGTTCTTC
NA TRBJ2-4 TRBV11-2 CASSLDPRENIQYF TGTGCCAGCAGCTTAGATCCGCGAGAAAACATTCAGTACTTC
NA TRBJ1-6 TRBV2 CASSENSGAPLHF TGTGCCAGCAGTGAAAACTCAGGGGCACCCCTCCACTTT
NA TRBJ2-6 TRBV6-5 CASRFNGANVLTF TGTGCCAGCAGGTTCAATGGGGCCAACGTCCTGACTTTC
NA TRBJ1-2 TRBV4-1 CASSPVGANYGYTF TGCGCCAGCAGCCCAGTTGGGGCCAACTATGGCTACACCTTC
TRBD1 TRBJ1-1 TRBV5-1 CASSVIQGDRNTEAFF TGCGCCAGCAGCGTCATTCAGGGGGACAGGAACACTGAAGCTTTCTTT
NA TRBJ1-3 TRBV4-3 CASSQDLGGALGNTIYF TGCGCCAGCAGCCAAGATTTGGGGGGGGCCCTCGGAAACACCATATATTTT
TRBD2 TRBJ2-1 TRBV5-1 CASSILGLAGGLSSYNEQFF TGCGCCAGCAGCATCCTGGGACTAGCGGGGGGCCTCAGCTCCTACAATGAGCAGTTCTTC
NA TRBJ2-2 TRBV18 CASSRYSGGSAGELFF TGTGCCAGCTCGCGATATTCAGGGGGGTCCGCCGGGGAGCTGTTTTTT
TRBD2 TRBJ2-5 TRBV6-1 CASSRLAGDQETQYF TGTGCCAGCAGTCGACTAGCGGGGGACCAAGAGACCCAGTACTTC
NA TRBJ1-6 TRBV5-6 CASSLAGSGVTGSPLHF TGTGCCAGCAGCTTGGCGGGGTCGGGGGTCACGGGTTCACCCCTCCACTTT
TRBD1 TRBJ1-1 TRBV11-2 CASSSKTGTGFQSAEAFF TGTGCCAGCAGCTCAAAAACCGGGACAGGGTTTCAATCAGCTGAAGCTTTCTTT
NA TRBJ1-1 TRBV5-4 CASSLGYDSYLNTEAFF TGTGCCAGCAGCTTGGGATACGACAGCTACCTGAACACTGAAGCTTTCTTT
TRBD2 TRBJ2-5 TRBV7-2 CASSLVGAGGRETQYF TGTGCCAGCAGCTTAGTGGGAGCGGGGGGGCGAGAGACCCAGTACTTC
NA TRBJ2-7 TRBV6-1 CATQLSRVSYEQYF TGTGCCACCCAACTTTCCAGGGTATCCTACGAGCAGTACTTC
TRBD1 TRBJ1-2 TRBV7-2 CASSNLQGGYGYTF TGTGCCAGCAGCAATTTACAGGGGGGCTATGGCTACACCTTC
TRBD1 TRBJ1-6 TRBV6-5 CASSYDWDSNSPLHF TGTGCCAGCAGTTACGATTGGGACAGTAATTCACCCCTCCACTTT
NA TRBJ2-7 TRBV1 CTSSQEDPTETGGYHEQYF TGCACCAGCAGCCAAGAAGATCCCACAGAAACAGGGGGTTACCACGAGCAGTACTTC
NA TRBJ2-7 TRBV30 CAWPWAIGYEQYF TGTGCCTGGCCTTGGGCAATCGGCTACGAGCAGTACTTC
TRBD2 TRBJ2-3 TRBV7-6 CASSLVFAGGTDTQYF TGTGCCAGCAGCTTAGTATTTGCGGGAGGCACAGATACGCAGTATTTT
TRBD1 TRBJ1-1 TRBV19 CASSTRDRENTEAFF TGTGCCAGTAGTACCCGGGACAGGGAGAACACTGAAGCTTTCTTT